This TCR beta chain derives from a study of shared clonotypes between healthy human individuals. General observations from the study: Some naive CD4 clonotypes, approximately 4.5%, turned up in common across several donors.

Here immunoSEQ multiplex PCR was the method, and the copy in TCRdb shows in-frame clones only, minus some. The sample contains 2 million or so clones, roughly 94% of which appear only once. Naive CD8 cells lacked CD45RO, underwent positive selection for CCR7 and left out terminally differentiated effector memory CD45RA+ cells. All of the donors resided in Nashville, Tennessee, and each was a Caucasian adult. This clone appeared once. What it binds is unknown. Germline CDR1 SEHNR, CDR2 FQNEAQ (reference sequence). CDR3 size: 15 residues. Germline trimming cut 5 bases from V and 5 bases from J; bases unmatched to any gene: 4.

This clonotype was obtained from a man between 18 and 35 years old in good health. What was sequenced was naive CD8+ T cells sorted from blood. This chain links TRBV7-9 with TRBJ2-1; 12 bases match TRBD2. The CDR3 loop reads CASSERLAGDNEQFF. The DNA for the CDR3 is TGTGCCAGCAGCGAACGACTAGCGGGAGACAATGAGCAGTTCTTC.